Sequencing of this T cell receptor beta chain was carried out in a study of neoadjuvant nivolumab and ipilimumab in lung cancer (dated by TCRdb to 2018 to 2020). Describing the broader study: In the NEOSTAR trial, nivolumab was administered intravenously at 3 mg/kg on days 1, 15 and 29, and the combination arm also received ipilimumab 1 mg/kg on day 1 only. The primary trial endpoint was the major pathologic response (MPR) rate in the intention-to-treat population in each study arm. Of the roughly 45 patients with operable NSCLC treated in the trial, roughly 23 were randomized to nivolumab monotherapy and 21 to nivolumab plus ipilimumab. The study compared TCR repertoires in pretherapy (baseline) peripheral blood with TCR repertoires in tumors resected at surgery after neoadjuvant immune checkpoint blockade. Seven patients had matched pretherapy and resected tumor pairs analyzed, with four treated with nivolumab and three with nivolumab plus ipilimumab.

The library was built by means of the immunoSEQ multiplex PCR assay. On the authors' methods: Richness and clonality were used to summarize the repertoires, and clones that significantly expanded or contracted between pre- and post-therapy samples were identified. Drawn from immuneACCESS, this table holds only the in-frame rearrangements with V and J called that TCRdb kept. Clones are partly lost; checked studies trace under half to an unresolved V gene and leave the rest unexplained. The D gene and trimming were derived from the DNA, and the V and J assignments and clone size from that table. For this sample the table gives more than 8,000 clones, of which roughly four fifths were detected only once. 3% to 3.5% of the sample lies in the top ten. Interpreted using the paper, the time point label stands for: pretherapy, before neoadjuvant immune checkpoint inhibitors. Samples came from the phase 2 randomized NEOSTAR trial, which tested neoadjuvant nivolumab or nivolumab plus ipilimumab followed by surgery in operable NSCLC.

Note on this clone: Which antigen it targets is not known. No much larger clone is present one base from it, and per-base qualities are unavailable.

Overall results and qualifications from the work: From pretherapy to surgery, increases in tumor T-cell richness and clonality were observed in three of three dual-therapy tumors but in only two of four nivolumab-treated tumors. No significant correlation was found between TCR clonality and pathologic tumor regression, and only one major-pathologic-response sample was available for the clonality analysis. A small number of samples was subjected to TCR sequencing. Richness in tumors resected after neoadjuvant therapy showed a positive correlation with pretherapy blood TCR richness (Spearman R ≈ 0.8). Resected tumors had greater TCR richness and clonality than tumor-adjacent uninvolved lung, and increases were observed in more dual-therapy-treated tumors.

From a lookup of the germline V gene, CDR1 and CDR2 are SGDLS and YYNGEE. The CDR3 sequence holds 18 residues, the cysteine and phenylalanine included. Only the CDR3 part of the read is kept: 54 bases, read in frame from the first base. At the junction V is shortened by 0 bases and J by 6 bases; bases outside the gene matches: 16. This specimen was peripheral blood, taken before neoadjuvant nivolumab, alone or with ipilimumab. The sequence is built from TRBV9 and TRBJ2-3; TRBD1 matches 7 bases in the middle. The origin of this receptor is an adult with non-small cell lung cancer. This receptor has the CDR3 CASSVGGQSLGIRDTQYF. The bases read TGTGCCAGCAGCGTAGGGGGACAGAGCCTAGGTATTAGGGATACGCAGTATTTT.